The 18 T cell receptor beta chains below were found in one sample sequenced in a study of blood T cell repertoires in COVID-19. Profiling relied on immunoSEQ multiplex PCR, and the TCRdb table lists in-frame clones only, not all of them. The sample holds about 440,000 clones, approximately 90% seen once. The specimen was peripheral blood. Receptors originate from a woman between 45 and 60 years old with COVID-19, enrolled during active disease.

The J gene is TRBJ2-2, the V gene TRBV27; TRBD2 matches at 10 bases. Germline V gene data show CDR1 as MNHEY and CDR2 as SMNVEV (reference sequence). The CDR3 is 18 residues long. Trimming cost V 6 bases and J 4 bases; bases outside gene matches: 14. The CDR3 reads CASRIRTSGGLFTGELFF. CDR3 DNA: TGTGCCAGCAGAATCAGGACTAGCGGAGGCCTTTTCACCGGGGAGCTGTTTTTT.

The rearrangement joins TRBV11-2 to TRBJ1-6, with D unresolved. CDR1 is SGHAT, CDR2 FQNNGV, per germline. The CDR3 covers 15 residues. Trimming took off 3 bases at V and 10 bases at J, with 16 bases between the two ends. The CDR3 protein is CASSLRIAAISPLHF. The CDR3 nucleotides are TGTGCCAGCAGCTTGCGGATTGCGGCAATATCACCCCTCCACTTT.

The chain has TRBV7-8 and TRBJ1-1; 9 bases fit TRBD1. Germline V gives CDR1 SGHVS, CDR2 FQNEAQ. The length of the CDR3 is 17 residues. J gave up 1 base and V 5 bases, and 11 bases lay outside the gene matches. The CDR3 DNA reads TGTGCCAGCAGCATTAGAACAGGGGGCGAAGGGAACACTGAAGCTTTCTTT. This sequence encodes CASSIRTGGEGNTEAFF.

V is TRBV5-1 and J is TRBJ2-2, with 8 bases identical to TRBD1. Trimming took 2 bases from V and 2 from J; bases not matched to a gene: 5. The CDR3 loop spans 16 amino acids. Per germline, CDR1 SGHRS and CDR2 YFSETQ. The CDR3 region has the DNA TGCGCCAGCAGCTTATATCAGGGGGCAAACACCGGGGAGCTGTTTTTT. Amino acids: CASSLYQGANTGELFF.

In regard to this clone: This sample includes further DNA sequences coding for the same CDR3. The chain has TRBV5-1 and TRBJ2-1; a possible D gene is TRBD2 (6 bases). CDR1 is SGHRS and CDR2 is YFSETQ in the germline V gene. The CDR3 is 14 residues long. The V end lost 0 bases, the J end lost 2 bases, and 6 bases lay between the germline ends. In DNA, the CDR3 is TGCGCCAGCAGCTTGGGCGGGGCCTACAATGAGCAGTTCTTC. This encodes CASSLGGAYNEQFF.

In regard to this clone: In the same sample, other DNA sequences code for this CDR3. The chain carries TRBV19 and TRBJ1-1; maybe TRBD1 (5 bases). The CDR3 is 13 amino acids. Germline CDR1 LNHDA, CDR2 SQIVND (reference sequence). V was shortened by 2 bases and J by 2 bases, with 6 bases between the two germline ends. CDR3 in DNA: TGTGCCAGTAGTATAAGGGGAAACACTGAAGCTTTCTTT. Translating gives CASSIRGNTEAFF.

The chain uses TRBV5-1 and TRBJ2-1; TRBD2 matches 8 bases. CDR1 and CDR2 from the germline V gene are SGHRS and YFSETQ. The CDR3 covers 15 residues. J lost 4 bases, V lost 3 bases, and 6 bases had no gene match. CDR3 DNA: TGCGCCAGCAGCTCTCGAGCGGGGGATTACAATGAGCAGTTCTTC. Its protein is CASSSRAGDYNEQFF.

This clone was seen once. The CDR3 DNA reads TGTGCCAGCAGCCGCGGAGGGGCCTACTCCTACGAGCAGTACTTC. As protein: CASSRGGAYSYEQYF. The chain employs TRBV5-8 and TRBJ2-7; tentatively, D is TRBD2 (6 bases). CDR3 length equals 15 residues. V lost 4 bases and J 0 bases, leaving 14 bases between the germline ends. Looked up from germline, CDR1 is SGHTS and CDR2 is YDEGEE.

DNA of the CDR3: TGTGCCAGCAGCTCCCGGGAAACGTCGGGAGCTTTCTTT. Amino acids: CASSSRETSGAFF. The rearrangement uses TRBV7-9 and TRBJ1-1; D gene unclear. From germline, CDR1 is SEHNR and CDR2 FQNEAQ (reference sequence). The CDR3 extends over 13 amino acids. Trimming stripped 4 bases from V and 10 bases from J, with 16 bases between.

CDR3 DNA: TGTGCCAGCAGCTTGGGGGACACCAACTATGGCTACACCTTC. Protein product: CASSLGDTNYGYTF. This chain joins TRBV5-6 and TRBJ1-2; maybe TRBD1 (6 bases). V gave up 0 bases and J gave up 2 bases, with 8 bases separating them. CDR3 length equals 14 residues. The germline CDR1 and CDR2 sequences are SGHDT and YYEEEE.

The CDR3 loop reads CASSPDRDTEAFF. The CDR3 bases are TGTGCCAGCAGCCCCGACAGGGACACTGAAGCTTTCTTT. The chain recombines TRBV11-3 with TRBJ1-1; the match to TRBD1 covers 7 bases. The J segment lost 3 bases and the V segment lost 5 bases, leaving 3 bases of the junction unmatched. There are 13 residues in the CDR3. Germline V lookup: CDR1 SGHNT, CDR2 YENEEA.

The chain joins TRBV5-4 to TRBJ1-1, with TRBD1 matching over 7 bases. CDR3 length: 12 amino acids. Trimming removed 5 bases from V and 5 bases from J; junction bases left unmatched: 3. The germline gives CDR1 SGHNT, CDR2 YYREEE (reference sequence). The CDR3: CASRGQETEAFF. In DNA form, the CDR3 reads TGTGCCAGCAGAGGACAGGAGACTGAAGCTTTCTTT.

The chain joins TRBV7-2 to TRBJ2-7, with 8 bases matching TRBD1. Looked up from germline, CDR1 is SGHTA and CDR2 is FQGNSA. The CDR3 totals 15 residues. The J segment lost 0 bases and the V segment lost 1 base, leaving 2 bases of the junction unmatched. CDR3 sequence (DNA): TGTGCCAGCAGCTTAGGGACAGGGCTCTCCTACGAGCAGTACTTC. Translated: CASSLGTGLSYEQYF.

This clone occurred once. The rearrangement links TRBV5-8 to TRBJ1-2; no firm D call. This CDR3 region has 11 residues. Germline V gene sequence: CDR1 SGHTS, CDR2 YDEGEE. The ends were cut back, 2 bases at V and 8 bases at J, with 7 bases in the middle. CDR3 sequence: CASSFKPGYTF. CDR3 coding DNA: TGTGCCAGCAGCTTTAAGCCAGGCTACACCTTC. Supplemented by reference TRBV5-8 and TRBJ1-2, the full variable domain reads EAGVTQSPTHLIKTRGQQATLRCSPISGHTSVYWYQQALGLGLQFLLWYDEGEERNRGNFPPRFSGRQFPNYSSELNVNALELEDSALYLCASSFKPGYTFGSGTRLTVV.

The V gene is TRBV20-1, the J gene TRBJ2-5, with D possibly matching TRBD2 (5 bases). The germline CDR1 and CDR2 sequences are DFQATT and SNEGSKA (reference sequence). V dropped 3 bases and J dropped 7 bases, with 18 bases sitting between them. The CDR3 length is 14 residues. The chain's CDR3 is CSASRGRDSVTQYF. The CDR3 DNA is TGCAGTGCTAGTAGAGGACGCGATAGCGTGACCCAGTACTTC.

This chain joins TRBV2 and TRBJ2-7; 7 positions agree with TRBD2. Per germline, CDR1 SNHLY and CDR2 FYNNEI. This CDR3 has 15 amino acids. The trim removed 4 bases at V and 0 bases at J, leaving 6 bases unmatched. This chain's CDR3 is CASSAERGSSYEQYF. The CDR3 DNA reads TGTGCCAGCAGTGCAGAGCGGGGAAGCTCCTACGAGCAGTACTTC.

The chain employs TRBV30 and TRBJ1-2; D is ambiguous. The CDR3 covers 13 residues. V lost 3 bases and J 5 bases, leaving 13 bases between the germline ends. Per the germline V gene, CDR1 is GTSNPN and CDR2 is SVGIG (reference sequence). In nucleotides, the CDR3 is TGTGCCTGGAGCAAGCAGGCCGGATATGGCTACACCTTC. Encoded protein: CAWSKQAGYGYTF.

The count of this clone is one. V usage is TRBV12-5 and J usage is TRBJ1-1; D ambiguous. With 6 bases removed from V and 3 bases from J, the gap between germline ends came to 8 bases. Germline CDR1 and CDR2: LGHNT and FRNRAP. The CDR3 runs 12 residues. The CDR3 sequence is CASGPLYTEAFF. The CDR3, as DNA: TGTGCTAGTGGCCCCCTGTACACTGAAGCTTTCTTT.